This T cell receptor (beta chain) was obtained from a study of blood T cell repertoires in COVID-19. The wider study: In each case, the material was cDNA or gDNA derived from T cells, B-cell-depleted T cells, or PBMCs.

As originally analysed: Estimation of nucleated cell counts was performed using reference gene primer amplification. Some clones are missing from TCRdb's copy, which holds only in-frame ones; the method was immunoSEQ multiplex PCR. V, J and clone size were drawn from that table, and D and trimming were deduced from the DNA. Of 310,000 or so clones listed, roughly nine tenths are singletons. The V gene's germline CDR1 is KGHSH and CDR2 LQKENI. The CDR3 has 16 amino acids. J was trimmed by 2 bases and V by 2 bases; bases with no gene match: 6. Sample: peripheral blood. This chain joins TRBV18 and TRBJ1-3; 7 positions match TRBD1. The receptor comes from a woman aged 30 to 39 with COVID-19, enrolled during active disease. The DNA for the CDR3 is TGTGCCAGCTCACCAGGACAGGACTTCACTGGAAACACCATATATTTT. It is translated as CASSPGQDFTGNTIYF.